Shown below are 16 T cell receptor beta chains from a single sample sequenced in a study of T cell responses to AZD1222 COVID-19 vaccine. The data were produced by immunoSEQ multiplex PCR, yet TCRdb's version contains in-frame clones alone and is incomplete. The repertoire holds some 130,000 clones, with roughly 93% as singletons. Sequences were derived from peripheral blood, sampled 28 days after the second AZD1222 dose. These receptors all come from an adult who received the AZD1222 COVID-19 vaccine.

The genes are TRBV6-5 and TRBJ2-2, with 10 bases matching TRBD2. V lost 0 bases and J lost 6; bases outside the gene matches: 4. CDR3 length equals 16 residues. Germline CDR1 MNHEY, CDR2 SVGAGI. The CDR3 loop is CASSYSLAGAAGELFF. The CDR3 DNA reads as TGTGCCAGCAGTTACTCCCTAGCGGGAGCCGCCGGGGAGCTGTTTTTT.

The rearrangement uses TRBV5-1 and TRBJ1-1; D remains unclear. Trimming pared 2 bases from V and 4 bases from J, leaving 12 bases between. The CDR3 loop spans 14 amino acids. Germline V gene sequence: CDR1 SGHRS, CDR2 YFSETQ. As DNA, the CDR3 is TGCGCCAGCAGCTTTACGGGGTCTAGCACTGAAGCTTTCTTT. As protein: CASSFTGSSTEAFF.

To note about this clone: Other DNA sequences within the sample encode an identical CDR3. The chain combines TRBV4-2 with TRBJ1-2; the D is unclear. This CDR3 is 12 amino acids long. Trimming took 1 base from V and 1 from J, leaving 1 base between them. The germline V gene encodes CDR1 LGHNA and CDR2 YNFKEQ. In DNA form, the CDR3 reads TGTGCCAGCAGCCAAGGTAACTATGGCTACACCTTC. Its translation: CASSQGNYGYTF.

The V and J genes are TRBV9 and TRBJ2-3; D remains unclear. V was pared by 1 base and J by 3 bases, with 15 bases between. Germline assignment: CDR1 SGDLS and CDR2 YYNGEE. The CDR3 sequence is 16 residues long. CDR3 region: CASSVSDLSLTDTQYF. DNA of the CDR3: TGTGCCAGCAGCGTATCTGACCTTTCCTTAACAGATACGCAGTATTTT.

The chain joins TRBV9 to TRBJ1-5, with a possible D match to TRBD1 (6 bases). Trimming removed 4 bases at V and 4 bases at J, with 9 bases between. From germline, CDR1 is SGDLS and CDR2 YYNGEE. The CDR3 length is 13 residues. The CDR3 loop is CASSTQGNQPQHF. The CDR3 coding sequence is TGTGCCAGCAGCACACAGGGTAATCAGCCCCAGCATTTT.

The V call is TRBV14, the J call TRBJ2-1, with D perhaps matching TRBD2 (5 bases). CDR3 length: 15 amino acids. Trimming took off 3 bases at V and 3 bases at J, with 12 bases between the two ends. The germline CDR1 and CDR2 sequences are SGHDN and FVKESK. The CDR3 DNA is TGTGCCAGCAGCCACTGGAGAGGAGGCTACAATGAGCAGTTCTTC. Protein product: CASSHWRGGYNEQFF.

V usage is TRBV27 and J usage is TRBJ1-1; D call uncertain. The CDR3 runs to 13 residues. V was pared by 8 bases and J by 0 bases, with 10 bases between. CDR1 is MNHEY and CDR2 is SMNVEV in the germline V gene (reference sequence). The CDR3, as DNA: TGTGCCAGCGGGAGACGAATGAACACTGAAGCTTTCTTT. It yields the protein CASGRRMNTEAFF.

The V gene is TRBV30, the J gene TRBJ2-7; 9 bases agree with TRBD2. Germline CDR1 reads GTSNPN; CDR2 reads SVGIG (reference sequence). The CDR3 spans 14 residues. Unmatched junction bases numbered 4, after V lost 0 bases and J lost 4 bases. The CDR3 is CAWSVASGKYEQYF. Here the CDR3 DNA reads TGTGCCTGGAGTGTGGCTAGCGGGAAGTACGAGCAGTACTTC. Drawing the rest from reference TRBV30 and TRBJ2-7, the complete variable domain is SQTIHQWPATLVQPVGSPLSLECTVEGTSNPNLYWYRQAAGRGLQLLFYSVGIGQISSEVPQNLSASRPQDRQFILSSKKLLLSDSGFYLCAWSVASGKYEQYFGPGTRLTVT.

This chain links TRBV28 with TRBJ2-7; 10 bases are a match to TRBD1. CDR3 size: 15 residues. Losses at the gene ends were 7 bases for V and 3 bases for J; bases not matched to a gene: 9. The germline V gene has CDR1 MDHEN and CDR2 SYDVKM. Here the CDR3 reads CASTKPGQGIYEQYF. CDR3 bases: TGTGCCAGCACCAAACCGGGACAGGGGATCTACGAGCAGTACTTC. The variable domain in full, with the rest retrieved from reference TRBV28 and TRBJ2-7, is DVKVTQSSRYLVKRTGEKVFLECVQDMDHENMFWYRQDPGLGLRLIYFSYDVKMKEKGDIPEGYSVSREKKERFSLILESASTNQTSMYLCASTKPGQGIYEQYFGPGTRLTVT.

DNA of the CDR3: TGCAGCGTTGAGGGACAGCCTTGGAGGGTGAACACTGAAGCTTTCTTT. Residues: CSVEGQPWRVNTEAFF. The chain carries TRBV29-1 and TRBJ1-1; 7 nucleotides agree with TRBD1. CDR3 length: 16 amino acids. The V segment lost 3 bases and the J segment 0 bases; nucleotides outside the gene matches: 10. Germline V lookup: CDR1 SQVTM, CDR2 ANQGSEA. Variable domain in full (rest from reference TRBV29-1 and TRBJ1-1): SAVISQKPSRDICQRGTSLTIQCQVDSQVTMMFWYRQQPGQSLTLIATANQGSEATYESGFVIDKFPISRPNLTFSTLTVSNMSPEDSSIYLCSVEGQPWRVNTEAFFGQGTRLTVV.

V usage is TRBV7-9 and J usage is TRBJ1-5; the D is unclear. Germline assignment: CDR1 SEHNR and CDR2 FQNEAQ (reference sequence). The CDR3 covers 15 residues. Trimming pared 4 bases from V and 5 bases from J, leaving 15 bases between. The CDR3 DNA reads TGTGCCAGCAGCTCGATGGGGTCTCCTGATCAGCCCCAGCATTTT. This gives the protein CASSSMGSPDQPQHF.

V and J are TRBV5-4 and TRBJ2-3; a possible D gene is TRBD1 (6 bases). Trimming stripped 4 bases from V and 1 base from J, with 13 bases between. The CDR3 length is 15 residues. Looked up from germline, CDR1 is SGHNT and CDR2 is YYREEE (reference sequence). The CDR3 DNA reads TGTGCCAGCAGCGGGGCGAGGACAGGCACAGATACGCAGTATTTT. The encoded protein is CASSGARTGTDTQYF.

V gene TRBV19 combines with J gene TRBJ1-4, with 8 nucleotides matching TRBD1. Germline-derived CDR1 and CDR2 are LNHDA and SQIVND (reference sequence). V was pared by 5 bases and J by 8 bases, with 19 bases of the junction left unmatched. The CDR3 runs 18 residues. The CDR3 protein is CASSVSGTGARLGEKLFF. The CDR3, as DNA: TGTGCCAGTAGTGTCTCCGGGACAGGCGCCCGCCTTGGGGAAAAACTGTTTTTT.

Remarks on this clone: The germline gene is not matched at one end of the junction; a read error may be the cause. This chain joins TRBV5-1 and TRBJ1-1; 8 bases align to TRBD1. The germline CDR1 and CDR2 sequences are SGHRS and YFSETQ. The CDR3 length is 16 residues. The CDR3 protein is CASRLGAGGVNTEAFF. The CDR3 nucleotides read TGCGCCAGCAGATTGGGGGCAGGGGGCGTGAACACTGAAGCTTTCTTT.

The genes are TRBV5-1 and TRBJ2-2; 11 positions agree with TRBD1. Germline CDR1 is SGHRS and CDR2 is YFSETQ. This CDR3 has 16 residues. V lost 4 bases to trimming and J lost 6 bases; unmatched junction nucleotides: 8. CDR3 region: CASSRRTGGAAGELFF. CDR3 DNA sequence: TGCGCCAGCAGCAGACGGACAGGGGGCGCGGCCGGGGAGCTGTTTTTT.

This chain joins TRBV28 and TRBJ1-4; D might be TRBD1 (6 bases). This CDR3 has 11 residues. With 10 bases removed from V and 8 bases from J, the gap between germline ends came to 11 bases. CDR1 is MDHEN, CDR2 SYDVKM, per germline. DNA of the CDR3: TGTGCCACCCAGGGGTTGGAAAAACTGTTTTTT. Amino acids: CATQGLEKLFF.